This is a list of T cell receptor beta chains from one sample in a study of T and B cells in COVID-19 patients. TCRdb passed the multiplex PCR reads through MiXCR, listing each CDR3 protein once. This table holds approximately 5,800 distinct CDR3 sequences, approximately 25% found once. The specimen sequenced was blood. Every receptor here comes from a human donor with active COVID-19. The CDR3 runs from the conserved cysteine through the conserved F or W. Fields, in order: J gene, clone size, D gene, V gene, CDR3 DNA, CDR3 protein. D genes are given only for firm matches. Clone size, where shown, is once, few, many, or a class for clones that have expanded.

TRBJ1-1 | medium-sized | - | TRBV6-5 | TGTGCCAGTGGGGGGAACACTGAAGCTTTCTTT | CASGGNTEAFF
TRBJ2-5 | few | - | TRBV20-1 | TGCAGTCCTAAGGGAGGGGGCTGGGAGACCCAGTACTTC | CSPKGGGWETQYF
TRBJ2-5 | medium-sized | TRBD1 | TRBV6-1 | TGTGCCAGCAGACGACAGGGGATTCGCCAAGAGACCCAGTACTTC | CASRRQGIRQETQYF
TRBJ1-6 | - | TRBD1 | TRBV6-6 | TGTGCCAGCAGCCTACAGGGGGCAAATTCACCCCTCCACTTT | CASSLQGANSPLHF
TRBJ2-7 | medium-sized | - | TRBV30 | TGTGCCCAGGGGCTACCTCGGGAGCAGTACTTC | CAQGLPREQYF
TRBJ1-1 | few | - | TRBV11-1 | TGTGCCAGCAGCTTTCAGACCCTCGAAGGCGCTGAAGCTTTCTTT | CASSFQTLEGAEAFF
TRBJ1-4 | medium-sized | - | TRBV19 | TGTGCCAGTAGTATCCGGACAGCCATGGGGGTCTTGGAAAAACTGTTTTTT | CASSIRTAMGVLEKLFF
TRBJ2-2 | - | TRBD1 | TRBV4-2 | TGTGCCAGCAGCCAAGATAAGGGACAGGTTGACACCGGGGAGCTGTTTTTT | CASSQDKGQVDTGELFF
TRBJ2-5 | medium-sized | - | TRBV29-1 | TGCAGCGGCAGGGGGGATGGGGAGACCCAGTACTTC | CSGRGDGETQYF
TRBJ2-3 | medium-sized | - | TRBV5-5 | TGTGCCAGCAGCTCGCCTCTGGGGGGAGGACAAGATACGCAGTATTTT | CASSSPLGGGQDTQYF
TRBJ2-2 | - | - | TRBV5-5 | TGTGCCGGCAACCCGGTGCACCTTAACACCGGGGAGCTGTTTTTT | CAGNPVHLNTGELFF
TRBJ2-5 | medium-sized | - | TRBV6-5 | TGTGCCAGCAGCCCGCCACCGTGGGGAAGACAGGCCCAGTACTTC | CASSPPPWGRQAQYF
TRBJ1-3 | medium-sized | TRBD1 | TRBV30 | TGTGCCTGGATCGAATCGGTGGGCAGGGGGTATGGAAACACCATATATTTT | CAWIESVGRGYGNTIYF
TRBJ2-1 | - | TRBD2 | TRBV29-1 | TGCAGCGTTGGGGCTAGCGGGGGGGATTACAATGAGCAGTTCTTC | CSVGASGGDYNEQFF
TRBJ1-1 | - | - | TRBV6-5 | TGTGCCAGCAGTTACTCGGGGCAGGGGAACACTGAAGCTTTCTTT | CASSYSGQGNTEAFF
TRBJ2-7 | - | - | TRBV18 | TGTGCCAGCTCGCGTCTCTCCCAGGGTTCCTACGAGCAGTACTTC | CASSRLSQGSYEQYF
TRBJ1-1 | medium-sized | - | TRBV30 | TGTGCCTGGAGTGTTGGGGGATACACTGAAGCTTTCTTT | CAWSVGGYTEAFF
TRBJ2-3 | - | TRBD1 | TRBV20-1 | TGCAGTGCTCCCGGACAGGTGTTCTCTCAAGATACGCAGTATTTT | CSAPGQVFSQDTQYF
TRBJ1-3 | medium-sized | - | TRBV5-5 | TGTGCCAGCAGCTCGGGAGCTGGAAACACCATATATTTT | CASSSGAGNTIYF
TRBJ2-7 | - | - | TRBV27 | TGTGCCAGCAGCTGGGGGCCCTACGAGCAGTACTTC | CASSWGPYEQYF
TRBJ1-4 | medium-sized | - | TRBV5-5 | TGTGCCAGCAGCTTGGGGGTGAGGTTGGGTAATGAAAAACTGTTTTTT | CASSLGVRLGNEKLFF
TRBJ1-2 | medium-sized | - | TRBV6-2/TRBV6-3 | TGTGCCAGCAGCGTTGGGTATGGCTACACCTTC | CASSVGYGYTF
TRBJ1-4 | few | - | TRBV18 | TGTGCCAGCTCACGGGGCGATACAACTAATGAAAAACTGTTTTTT | CASSRGDTTNEKLFF
TRBJ1-2 | few | - | TRBV20-1 | TGCAGTGCTCCTCGACAGTGGGGGTATGGCTACACCTTC | CSAPRQWGYGYTF
TRBJ1-1 | few | TRBD1 | TRBV5-4 | TGTGCCAGCAGCTCGAGACAGGGAGGTGGCACTGAAGCTTTCTTT | CASSSRQGGGTEAFF
TRBJ1-1 | few | TRBD1 | TRBV12-3/TRBV12-4 | TGTGCCAGCAGTTTAGCGCCAGGGGGAGGAAACACTGAAGCTTTCTTT | CASSLAPGGGNTEAFF
TRBJ1-5 | medium-sized | - | TRBV19 | TGTGCCAGTAGTTACACCGCCTGGGAGCCCCAGCATTTT | CASSYTAWEPQHF
TRBJ1-6 | - | - | TRBV4-2 | TGTGCCAGCAGCCAAGAATCGGGGCGGTTGGGTAATTCACCCCTCCACTTT | CASSQESGRLGNSPLHF
TRBJ2-3 | - | - | TRBV20-1 | TGCAGTGCTAGAGATCTACGAGCGAGAGTAGATACGCAGTATTTT | CSARDLRARVDTQYF
TRBJ1-3 | few | - | TRBV7-6 | TGTGCCAGCAGCTCTCACACTGGAAACACCATATATTTT | CASSSHTGNTIYF
TRBJ1-5 | medium-sized | - | TRBV30 | TGTGCCTGGAGTGGCGGGCCGAGGCAGCCCCAGCATTTT | CAWSGGPRQPQHF
TRBJ1-1 | - | - | TRBV28 | TGTGCCAGCACCTTAGGGGGGAGGGGGGAATATGAAGCTTTCTTT | CASTLGGRGEYEAFF
TRBJ2-5 | medium-sized | - | TRBV11-1 | TGTGCCAGCAGCTTAGTTCAACAAGAGACCCAGTACTTC | CASSLVQQETQYF
TRBJ2-7 | - | TRBD2 | TRBV24-1 | TGTGCCACATCCGCGGGGGGAGCCGGGGGCTACGAGCAGTACTTC | CATSAGGAGGYEQYF
TRBJ2-3 | - | TRBD2 | TRBV19 | TGTGCCAAGAACGAGGGACTAGCGGGGGGGCCTACAGATACGCAGTATTTT | CAKNEGLAGGPTDTQYF
TRBJ1-1 | few | - | TRBV12-3/TRBV12-4 | TGTGCCAGCAGTCTCCGTGGAGGACAGAACACTGAAGCTTTCTTT | CASSLRGGQNTEAFF
TRBJ2-5 | few | TRBD1 | TRBV24-1 | TGTGCCACCAGTGATTCCGGGACAGGGTCTTCAGAGACCCAGTACTTC | CATSDSGTGSSETQYF
TRBJ2-1 | medium-sized | - | TRBV12-3/TRBV12-4 | TGTGCCAGCAGTTTAGCCTCTGACGAGCAGTTCTTC | CASSLASDEQFF
TRBJ1-1 | few | - | TRBV6-1 | TGTGCCAGCAGTGAACAATGGCAGAACACTGAAGCTTTCTTT | CASSEQWQNTEAFF
TRBJ2-5 | - | - | TRBV5-1 | TGCGCCAGCGGTTTAGGGCGAGCGCCAGATACCCAGTACTTC | CASGLGRAPDTQYF
TRBJ1-1 | medium-sized | - | TRBV29-1 | TGCAGCGCTTCTTCACAGGGTGAGACTGAAGCTTTCTTT | CSASSQGETEAFF
TRBJ1-5 | medium-sized | - | TRBV18 | TGTGCCAGCTCACCGAGGGAGACGACCAGCAATCAGCCCCAGCATTTT | CASSPRETTSNQPQHF
TRBJ2-2 | - | TRBD2 | TRBV19 | TGTGCCACGGGACTAGCGGGGAGATACGGGGAGCTGTTTTTT | CATGLAGRYGELFF
TRBJ1-2 | medium-sized | - | TRBV5-6 | TGTGCCAGCAGCTTCGGGACCCCACGAGGCTACACCTTC | CASSFGTPRGYTF
TRBJ2-5 | - | - | TRBV5-4 | TGTGCCAGCAGCTGGGGGGACCCCGGTGGAGTAAGTCAGACCCAGTACTTC | CASSWGDPGGVSQTQYF
TRBJ2-3 | medium-sized | - | TRBV12-3/TRBV12-4 | TGTGCCAGCAGTAAGGTGGTAGATACGCAGTATTTT | CASSKVVDTQYF
TRBJ1-2 | medium-sized | - | TRBV29-1 | TGCAGCGTAGAAAGGGGATGGGATGGCTACACCTTC | CSVERGWDGYTF
TRBJ2-7 | medium-sized | TRBD2 | TRBV13 | TGTGCCAGCAGCTCCCGGACTAGCGGGGTCTACGAGCAGTACTTC | CASSSRTSGVYEQYF
TRBJ2-5 | few | TRBD1 | TRBV19 | TGTGCCAGTAGGGAGACAGGGGAAGAGACCCAGTACTTC | CASRETGEETQYF
TRBJ1-5 | medium-sized | - | TRBV6-2/TRBV6-3 | TGTGCCAGCAGTACATACCAAGGGGAGGTTGACAATCAGCCCCAGCATTTT | CASSTYQGEVDNQPQHF
TRBJ1-5 | - | - | TRBV6-5 | TGTGCCAGCAGGGAAGTTAGCAATCAGCCCCAGCATTTT | CASREVSNQPQHF